The T cell receptor beta chain described here comes from a study of blood T cell repertoires in COVID-19. Some clones are missing from TCRdb's copy, which holds only in-frame ones; the method was immunoSEQ multiplex PCR. Of approximately 170,000 clones in the sample, over 75% were seen once. The sequenced sample consisted of peripheral blood. This receptor was taken from a man of 80 years or more with COVID-19, enrolled during active disease.

The CDR3 DNA is TGTGCCAGCAGCTTAGAGGCAGGGGGCGTATATCGCACCTTC. It encodes CASSLEAGGVYRTF. V is TRBV11-2 and J is TRBJ1-2; 8 bases match TRBD1. The germline V gene has CDR1 SGHAT and CDR2 FQNNGV. The CDR3 has 14 amino acids. With 0 bases clipped from V and 13 bases from J, the junction kept 10 bases outside the gene matches. The entire variable domain, with the rest obtained from reference TRBV11-2 and TRBJ1-2, is as follows: EAGVAQSPRYKIIEKRQSVAFWCNPISGHATLYWYQQILGQGPKLLIQFQNNGVVDDSQLPKDRFSAERLKGVDSTLKIQPAKLEDSAVYLCASSLEAGGVYRTFGSGTRLTVV.